This T cell receptor beta chain derives from a study of T cells in Graves' hyperthyroidism and ophthalmopathy. Points from the study as a whole: Onset of ophthalmopathy came a median roughly 6.5 months after the model predicted it.

RNA transcripts served as the template for amplifying TCR beta CDR3 regions. Primed by the HTBI set, a first-round RT-PCR was run on the TCR CDR3. TCRdb reprocessed the multiplex PCR reads with MiXCR, giving one entry per CDR3 protein. The sample lists 690,000 or so distinct CDR3 sequences; approximately 18% were seen once. V shed 0 bases and J shed 1 base, with 7 bases lying between them. The CDR3 consists of 15 residues. CDR1 is MGHRA and CDR2 is YSYEKL in the germline V gene. About this clonotype itself: Antigen unknown.

PBMCs were collected from an approximately 9.3 ml volume of fresh peripheral blood. The clonotype comes from a woman aged 45-59 years with Graves' hyperthyroidism that later progressed to Graves' ophthalmopathy. Sequenced sample: blood. The rearrangement joins TRBV4-1 to TRBJ1-5, with D uncertain. As DNA, the CDR3 is TGCGCCAGCAGCCAAGATCCACGGAGCAATCAGCCCCAGCATTTT. Protein product: CASSQDPRSNQPQHF.